Sequencing of this T cell receptor beta chain was carried out in a study of blood T cell repertoires in COVID-19. On the study more broadly: Researchers got acute and convalescent COVID-19 samples from the United States, Italy and Spain. From T cells, B-cell-depleted T cells, or PBMCs came the material, which was cDNA or gDNA.

The table came from immunoSEQ multiplex PCR; TCRdb's copy has only in-frame clones and leaves some out. This table holds approximately 160,000 clones, roughly 87% found once. CDR1 is DFQATT and CDR2 is SNEGSKA in the germline V gene (reference sequence). The V and J ends lost 3 bases and 9 bases, in that order; junction bases with no gene match: 2. The CDR3 extends over 12 amino acids. What the recovered Cohort 3 donors had was two negative PCRs, clearance, or symptom resolution. This sequence originates from a woman between 45 and 65 years old who had recovered from COVID-19. The sample taken for sequencing was PBMCs or T cells enriched from blood (not recorded which). The V and J genes are TRBV20-1 and TRBJ1-6; TRBD1 agrees at 7 bases. As DNA, the CDR3 is TGCAGTGCTAGTGACAGGGTTTCACCCCTCCACTTT. Amino acid sequence: CSASDRVSPLHF.